These T cell receptor beta chains were read from a single sample in a study of blood T cell repertoires in COVID-19. TCRdb's table, derived via immunoSEQ multiplex PCR, lists solely in-frame clones and lacks some. The repertoire consists of 430,000 or so clones, with roughly 90% occurring once and the leading ten covering around 0.92%. Sequences were obtained from peripheral blood. The receptors stem from a man in his late teens or twenties with COVID-19, enrolled during active disease. Each CDR3 is given with its conserved first and last residue.

v_call	j_call	cdr3_aa
TRBV15	TRBJ2-1	CATSAGLAGDNEQFF
TRBV10-3	TRBJ2-5	CAISNHSGRQETQYF
TRBV27	TRBJ1-1	CASSFTGVTEAFF
TRBV7-9	TRBJ2-1	CASSLTVGNEQFF
TRBV7-2	TRBJ2-5	CASSVRRGAETQYF
TRBV3-1/TRBV3-2	TRBJ1-4	CASSHLGEKLFF
TRBV28	TRBJ1-2	CASSLPSGGGYTF
TRBV7-9	TRBJ2-5	CASSPPSGGRETQYF
TRBV5-6	TRBJ1-4	CASSLAVAGKLFF
TRBV5-1	TRBJ2-5	CASSLQGILETQYF
TRBV18	TRBJ2-3	CASSDLAVGTDTQYF
TRBV4-1	TRBJ1-5	CASSQVGGDQPQHF
TRBV4-1	TRBJ1-4	CASSLRQGSTNEKLFF
TRBV9	TRBJ2-7	CASSVSGSSNEQYF
TRBV29-1	TRBJ2-3	CSVKDRVDSTDTQYF
TRBV7-9	TRBJ2-7	CASSPGQGRDEQYF
TRBV2	TRBJ2-2	CASGTGNTGELFF
TRBV3-1/TRBV3-2	TRBJ2-1	CASSQGGTSGGIYNEQFF